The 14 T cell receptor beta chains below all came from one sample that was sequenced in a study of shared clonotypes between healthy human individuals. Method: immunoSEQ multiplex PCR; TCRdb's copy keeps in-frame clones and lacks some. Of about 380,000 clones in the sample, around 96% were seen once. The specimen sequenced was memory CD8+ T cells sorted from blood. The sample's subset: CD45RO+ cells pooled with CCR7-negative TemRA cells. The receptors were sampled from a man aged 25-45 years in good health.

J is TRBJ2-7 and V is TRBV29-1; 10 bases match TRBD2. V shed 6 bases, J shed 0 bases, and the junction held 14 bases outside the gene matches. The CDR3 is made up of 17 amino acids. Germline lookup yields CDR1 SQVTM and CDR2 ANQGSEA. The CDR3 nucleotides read TGCAGCGTGCTAGGGCTAGCGGGAGTTGTAAACTCCTACGAGCAGTACTTC. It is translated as CSVLGLAGVVNSYEQYF.

The CDR3 DNA sequence: TGTGCCAGCAGTCACCACACCTACGAGCAGTACTTC. Translated: CASSHHTYEQYF. This chain uses TRBV6-5 with TRBJ2-7; D gene ambiguous. CDR3 length: 12 residues. V was clipped by 5 bases and J by 2 bases, with 7 bases between them. CDR1 and CDR2 from the germline V gene are MNHEY and SVGAGI.

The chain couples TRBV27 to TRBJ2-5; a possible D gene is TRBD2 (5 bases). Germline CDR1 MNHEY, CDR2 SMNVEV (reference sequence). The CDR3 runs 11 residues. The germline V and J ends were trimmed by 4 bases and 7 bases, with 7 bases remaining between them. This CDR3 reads CASSSAGTQYF. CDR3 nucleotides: TGTGCCAGCAGTTCTGCGGGGACCCAGTACTTC.

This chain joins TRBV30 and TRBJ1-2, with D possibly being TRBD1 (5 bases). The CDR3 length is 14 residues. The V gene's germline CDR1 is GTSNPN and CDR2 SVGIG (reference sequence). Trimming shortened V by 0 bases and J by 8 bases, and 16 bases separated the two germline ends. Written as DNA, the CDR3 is TGTGCCTGGAGTGTACAAATGAGTGGGGGGGGCTACACCTTC. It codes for CAWSVQMSGGGYTF.

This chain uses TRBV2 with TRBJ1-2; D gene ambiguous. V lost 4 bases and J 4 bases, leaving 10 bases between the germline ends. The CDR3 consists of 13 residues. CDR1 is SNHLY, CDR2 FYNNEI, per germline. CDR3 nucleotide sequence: TGTGCCAGCAGTGGAGGGCCCGTCTATGGCTACACCTTC. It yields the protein CASSGGPVYGYTF.

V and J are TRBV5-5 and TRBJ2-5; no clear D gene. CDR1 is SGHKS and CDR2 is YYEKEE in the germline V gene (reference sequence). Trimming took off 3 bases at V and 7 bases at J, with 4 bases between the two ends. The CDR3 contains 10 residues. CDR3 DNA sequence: TGTGCCAGCAGCTCGGCGACCCAGTACTTC. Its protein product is CASSSATQYF.

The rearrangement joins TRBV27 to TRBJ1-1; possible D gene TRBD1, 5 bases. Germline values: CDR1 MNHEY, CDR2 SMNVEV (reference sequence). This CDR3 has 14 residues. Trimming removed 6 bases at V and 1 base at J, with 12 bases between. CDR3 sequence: CASRLLGANTEAFF. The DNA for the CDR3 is TGTGCCAGCAGACTACTCGGGGCGAACACTGAAGCTTTCTTT.

CDR3 DNA sequence: TGTGCCAGCAGTTTGGACAGGGGGTACAATGAGCAGTTCTTC. Amino acid sequence: CASSLDRGYNEQFF. V is TRBV27 and J is TRBJ2-1; 10 bases agree with TRBD1. From germline, CDR1 is MNHEY and CDR2 SMNVEV (reference sequence). The CDR3 is 14 amino acids. V shed 3 bases, J shed 4 bases, and the junction held 0 bases outside the gene matches.

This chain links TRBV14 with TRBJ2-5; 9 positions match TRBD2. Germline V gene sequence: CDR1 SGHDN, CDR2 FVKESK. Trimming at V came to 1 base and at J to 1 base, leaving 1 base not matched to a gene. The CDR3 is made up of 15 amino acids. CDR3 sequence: CASSQVSGGQETQYF. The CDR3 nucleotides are TGTGCCAGCAGCCAAGTTAGCGGGGGCCAAGAGACCCAGTACTTC. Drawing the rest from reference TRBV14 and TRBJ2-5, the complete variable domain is EAGVTQFPSHSVIEKGQTVTLRCDPISGHDNLYWYRRVMGKEIKFLLHFVKESKQDESGMPNNRFLAERTGGTYSTLKVQPAELEDSGVYFCASSQVSGGQETQYFGPGTRLLVL.

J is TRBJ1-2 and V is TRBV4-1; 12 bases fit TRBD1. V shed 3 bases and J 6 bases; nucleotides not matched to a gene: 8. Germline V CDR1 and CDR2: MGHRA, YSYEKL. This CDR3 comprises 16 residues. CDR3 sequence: CASSQGQGAQGNGYTF. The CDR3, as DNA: TGCGCCAGCAGCCAGGGACAGGGGGCGCAGGGGAATGGCTACACCTTC.

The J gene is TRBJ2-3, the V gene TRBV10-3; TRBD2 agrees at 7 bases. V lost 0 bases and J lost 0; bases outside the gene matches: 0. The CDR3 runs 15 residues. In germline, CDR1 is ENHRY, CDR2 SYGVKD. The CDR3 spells CAISESSGSTDTQYF. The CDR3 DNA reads TGTGCCATCAGTGAGTCTAGCGGGAGCACAGATACGCAGTATTTT.

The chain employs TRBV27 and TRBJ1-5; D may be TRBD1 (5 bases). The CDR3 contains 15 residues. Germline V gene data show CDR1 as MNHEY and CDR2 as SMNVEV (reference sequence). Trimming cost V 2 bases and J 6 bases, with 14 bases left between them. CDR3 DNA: TGTGCCAGCAGTTTAATTGGGGGAGTGACTCAGCCCCAGCATTTT. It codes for CASSLIGGVTQPQHF.

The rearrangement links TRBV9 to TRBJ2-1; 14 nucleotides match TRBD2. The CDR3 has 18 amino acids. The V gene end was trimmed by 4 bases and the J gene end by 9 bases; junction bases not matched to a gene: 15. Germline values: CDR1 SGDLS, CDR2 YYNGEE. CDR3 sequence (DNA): TGTGCCAGCAGCTCCACAGGGACTAGCGGGAGTAGTCGTGGTGAGCAGTTCTTC. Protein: CASSSTGTSGSSRGEQFF. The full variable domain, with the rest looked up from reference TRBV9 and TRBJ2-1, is DSGVTQTPKHLITATGQRVTLRCSPRSGDLSVYWYQQSLDQGLQFLIQYYNGEERAKGNILERFSAQQFPDLHSELNLSSLELGDSALYFCASSSTGTSGSSRGEQFFGPGTRLTVL.

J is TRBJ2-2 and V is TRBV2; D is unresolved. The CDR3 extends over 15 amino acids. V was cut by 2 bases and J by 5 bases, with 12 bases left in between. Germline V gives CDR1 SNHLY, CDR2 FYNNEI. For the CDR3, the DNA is TGTGCCAGCAGTGAATCGGCAGACTCAACCGGGGAGCTGTTTTTT. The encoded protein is CASSESADSTGELFF.